The T cell receptor beta chain described here comes from a study of blood T cell repertoires in COVID-19. Study overall: Samples taken during acute and convalescent COVID-19 were collected in the United States, Italy and Spain. T cells, B-cell-depleted T cells, or PBMCs supplied cDNA or gDNA.

CDR3 length equals 15 residues. Germline trimming cut 4 bases from V and 2 bases from J; bases unmatched to any gene: 6. Germline assignment: CDR1 SEHNR and CDR2 FQNEAQ (reference sequence). Per the study methods: Reference gene primer amplification yielded estimated nucleated cell counts. TCRdb's table, derived via immunoSEQ multiplex PCR, lists solely in-frame clones and lacks some. V and J calls and clone size are given by that table; D and trimming were obtained from the DNA. The sample records about 130,000 clones, roughly 84% being singletons. The rearrangement joins TRBV7-9 to TRBJ2-7; 9 nucleotides line up with TRBD1. Material: peripheral blood. This receptor was obtained from a woman aged 25 to 39 who had recovered from COVID-19. The CDR3 nucleotides are TGTGCCAGCAGCTACCGGGACAGGGAACCCTACGAGCAGTACTTC. Protein product: CASSYRDREPYEQYF.